These T cell receptor beta chains were read from a single sample in a study of blood T cell repertoires in COVID-19. Method: immunoSEQ multiplex PCR; TCRdb's copy keeps in-frame clones and lacks some. The data contain a few hundred thousand clones, 86% of them singletons. Sequencing used peripheral blood. All receptors derive from a man older than 75 with acute or convalescent COVID-19. Each CDR3 is given with its conserved first and last residue. Fields, in order: D gene, J gene, V gene, clone size, CDR3 protein, CDR3 DNA. The D gene is left open where the match is weak. Part of the rows lack a size; the others show once, few, many or a class for expanded clones.

>TRBD1|TRBJ1-2|TRBV27|NA
CASSPTGSYGYTF
TGTGCCAGCAGCCCGACAGGGTCCTATGGCTACACCTTC
>TRBD2|TRBJ2-1|TRBV5-4|NA
CASSLGSSGGARNEQFF
TGTGCCAGCAGCTTGGGGTCTAGCGGGGGGGCAAGAAATGAGCAGTTCTTC
>NA|TRBJ2-7|TRBV29-1|NA
CSASYGTDLREQYF
TGCAGCGCCTCCTACGGGACTGACCTACGCGAGCAGTACTTC
>NA|TRBJ1-6|TRBV6-2/TRBV6-3|NA
CASSIKSSYNSPLHF
TGTGCCAGCAGCATTAAGAGCTCCTATAATTCACCCCTCCACTTT
>TRBD2|TRBJ2-3|TRBV3-1/TRBV3-2|NA
CASSLSGGSTDTQYF
TGTGCCAGCAGCCTAAGCGGGGGGAGCACAGATACGCAGTATTTT
>NA|TRBJ1-2|TRBV5-1|NA
CASSLTQGTYGYTF
TGCGCCAGCAGCCTTACACAGGGTACCTATGGCTACACCTTC
>NA|TRBJ1-1|TRBV3-1/TRBV3-2|NA
CASSRNPGTNTEAFF
TGTGCCAGCAGCCGCAATCCCGGGACAAATACTGAAGCTTTCTTT
>TRBD1|TRBJ2-3|TRBV4-2|NA
CASSQEAGGLDTQYF
TGTGCCAGCAGCCAAGAAGCAGGGGGATTAGATACGCAGTATTTT
>NA|TRBJ1-5|TRBV28|NA
CATAGDVVLAQHF
TGTGCCACCGCAGGGGACGTGGTACTGGCCCAGCATTTT
>NA|TRBJ2-3|TRBV14|NA
CASSQVLAFTDTQYF
TGTGCCAGCAGCCAAGTACTAGCCTTCACAGATACGCAGTATTTT
>TRBD2|TRBJ2-7|TRBV28|NA
CASSFRLAGGRYEQYF
TGTGCCAGCAGTTTCAGACTAGCGGGAGGGCGGTACGAGCAGTACTTC
>NA|TRBJ1-1|TRBV10-3|NA
CAISVMGAETEAFF
TGTGCCATCAGTGTAATGGGGGCGGAAACTGAAGCTTTCTTT
>NA|TRBJ2-7|TRBV18|NA
CASSPPGLPYEQYF
TGTGCCAGCTCACCACCGGGCCTTCCCTACGAGCAGTACTTC
>TRBD2|TRBJ2-1|TRBV3-1/TRBV3-2|once
CASSLRTSGRGGSYNEQFF
TGTGCCAGCAGCCTTCGCACTAGCGGGAGAGGGGGCTCATACAATGAGCAGTTCTTC
>TRBD1|TRBJ1-6|TRBV11-2|NA
CASSLLPGTGGSNSPLHF
TGTGCCAGCAGCTTACTCCCAGGGACAGGAGGGTCTAATTCACCCCTCCACTTT
>NA|TRBJ2-5|TRBV28|NA
CASRLYRTQETQYF
TGTGCCAGTCGGCTGTACAGGACCCAAGAGACCCAGTACTTC
>NA|TRBJ1-3|TRBV29-1|once
CSVGQAGNTIYF
TGCAGCGTTGGACAGGCAGGAAACACCATATATTTT
>NA|TRBJ1-4|TRBV13|NA
CASSLSYSKPGATNEKLFF
TGTGCCAGCAGCTTATCGTACTCTAAGCCAGGGGCAACTAATGAAAAACTGTTTTTT
>NA|TRBJ1-5|TRBV19|NA
CASSIPGIGNQPQHF
TGTGCCAGTAGTATCCCGGGGATCGGCAATCAGCCCCAGCATTTT
>TRBD1|TRBJ2-7|TRBV6-5|few
CASRGQRISYEQYF
TGTGCCAGCAGGGGACAGAGAATCTCCTACGAGCAGTACTTC
>TRBD2|TRBJ2-7|TRBV10-3|NA
CAIRSSLAGVYEQYF
TGTGCCATCAGATCTAGTCTAGCGGGAGTCTACGAGCAGTACTTC
>NA|TRBJ1-1|TRBV5-1|NA
CASSSGQNTEAFF
TGCGCCAGCAGCTCGGGACAAAACACTGAAGCTTTCTTT
>NA|TRBJ2-5|TRBV19|once
CASSLAGYEETQYF
TGTGCCAGTAGTTTGGCAGGTTACGAAGAGACCCAGTACTTC
>TRBD1|TRBJ1-5|TRBV2|NA
CASRPPGQGQPQHF
TGTGCCAGCAGACCACCGGGACAGGGACAGCCCCAGCATTTT
>TRBD1|TRBJ1-4|TRBV5-8|NA
CASSLEGAIGKLFF
TGTGCCAGCAGCTTGGAGGGGGCCATAGGGAAACTGTTTTTT
>TRBD1|TRBJ2-7|TRBV6-4|NA
CASRKPGQGYEQYF
TGTGCCAGCAGAAAACCGGGACAGGGCTACGAGCAGTACTTC
>TRBD1|TRBJ1-2|TRBV19|NA
CASSTRQGAAFYGYTF
TGTGCCAGTAGTACCCGACAGGGGGCGGCTTTCTATGGCTACACCTTC
>NA|TRBJ2-2|TRBV7-3|NA
CASSLVGDTGELFF
TGTGCCAGCAGCTTGGTAGGGGACACCGGGGAGCTGTTTTTT
>NA|TRBJ1-6|TRBV19|NA
CASSPGGSYNSPLHF
TGTGCCAGTAGCCCTGGGGGGTCCTATAATTCACCCCTCCACTTT
>TRBD1|TRBJ2-5|TRBV6-5|NA
CASSSPSTGAGETQYF
TGTGCCAGCAGTTCCCCCTCCACAGGGGCCGGGGAGACCCAGTACTTC
>TRBD2|TRBJ2-3|TRBV24-1|NA
CATSETRGGRTDTQYF
TGTGCCACCAGTGAAACACGGGGGGGTCGCACAGATACGCAGTATTTT
>NA|TRBJ1-2|TRBV6-5|few
CASSFRGYTF
TGTGCCAGCAGCTTCCGGGGCTACACCTTC
>NA|TRBJ1-4|TRBV9|NA
CASSPSGTNEKLFF
TGTGCCAGCAGTCCCTCAGGGACTAATGAAAAACTGTTTTTT